This T cell receptor (beta chain) was found in a study of CD8 T cells in ankylosing spondylitis. With molecular barcodes, quantitative 5'-RACE was used to make the TCR beta libraries. TCRdb redid the calling of the 5' RACE reads with MiXCR, one entry per CDR3 protein. This sample has about 260,000 distinct CDR3 sequences, with 20% found just once. A note on this clonotype: What it binds is unknown.

Points from the study as a whole: For ankylosing spondylitis blood, a TCR beta motif of about 8 highly homologous variants appeared characteristic.

Germline V gene lookup returns CDR1 SGHAT and CDR2 FQNNGV. Trimming left V 0 bases short and J 9 bases short, with 15 bases between. This CDR3 is 15 amino acids long. Sequenced input: blood, either unsorted or a sorted T cell fraction (not recorded which). V and J are TRBV11-2 and TRBJ1-5; D not resolved. This sequence originates from a male donor with ankylosing spondylitis or in good health (not recorded which). CDR3 amino acids: CASSLEARDWPPQHF. CDR3 bases: TGTGCCAGCAGCTTAGAGGCTAGGGATTGGCCGCCCCAGCATTTT.